This T cell receptor beta chain was retrieved from a study of T cell repertoires in cytomegalovirus infection. Study background: Public TCR beta signatures indicated both CMV infection and matching HLA type.

For this clonotype: Its antigen is currently unknown.

Points from the study as a whole: There were HLA-C-restricted CMV-specific TCR beta clonotypes dominating the ex vivo response. Using cumulative public TCR beta family frequency, the authors identified those who carried CMV together with the relevant HLA.

The CDR3 is made up of 20 amino acids. V was pared by 3 bases and J by 5 bases, with 13 bases of the junction left unmatched. CDR1 is MRHNA, CDR2 SNTAGT, per germline. One entry per CDR3 protein, called by TCRdb with MiXCR from the reads. The table includes 740,000 or so distinct CDR3 sequences, under 40% detected once. The clonotype was recovered from a human donor in good health (CMV status not recorded). Some clones in this sample may be carry-over from other donors' samples. The chain combines TRBV6-4 with TRBJ2-1; the match to TRBD2 covers 16 bases. The sequencing input was PBMCs. CDR3 region: CASSDTRGLAGGPANNEQFF. In nucleotides, the CDR3 is TGTGCCAGCAGTGATACCCGGGGACTAGCGGGGGGGCCGGCCAACAATGAGCAGTTCTTC.